Each of the 3 T cell receptor beta chains below was sequenced from the same sample in a study of cytomegalovirus exposure and HLA in healthy donors. PCR involved 60 Vbeta and 13 Jbeta primers. Using immunoSEQ multiplex PCR, the repertoire was profiled, and TCRdb retains in-frame clones only, with some absent. The sample carries about 150,000 clones, 82% recorded once. Specimen: PBMCs. These receptors were collected from a woman between 50 and 59 years old in good health and CMV-seropositive.

The chain combines TRBV7-9 with TRBJ1-2; D is possibly TRBD1 (6 bases). The CDR3 spans 15 residues. V was pared by 5 bases and J by 4 bases, with 17 bases between. Germline V CDR1 and CDR2: SEHNR, FQNEAQ (reference sequence). In DNA form, the CDR3 reads TGTGCCAGCAGCCATTCAGGACAGCCTCTCTATGGCTACACCTTC. Translated, it gives CASSHSGQPLYGYTF.

The V call is TRBV12-2, the J call TRBJ2-1; TRBD2 reflects the table's D call only, with no check against the DNA. TRBV12-2 is assigned pseudogene status. CDR3 length: 17 amino acids. The CDR3 sequence is CASRLGRRGGSYNEQFF. Written as DNA, the CDR3 is TGTGCAAGTCGCTTAGGGCGGCGGGGGGGCTCCTACAATGAGCAGTTCTTC.

DNA of the CDR3: TGCAGCGTTGAAGAGGGCTCAGGGTCTTACGAGACCCAGTACTTC. Residues: CSVEEGSGSYETQYF. V is TRBV29-1 and J is TRBJ2-5, with D tentatively TRBD1 (5 bases). CDR1 is SQVTM, CDR2 ANQGSEA, per germline. This CDR3 has 15 residues. V lost 0 bases to trimming and J lost 5 bases, with 16 bases between them.